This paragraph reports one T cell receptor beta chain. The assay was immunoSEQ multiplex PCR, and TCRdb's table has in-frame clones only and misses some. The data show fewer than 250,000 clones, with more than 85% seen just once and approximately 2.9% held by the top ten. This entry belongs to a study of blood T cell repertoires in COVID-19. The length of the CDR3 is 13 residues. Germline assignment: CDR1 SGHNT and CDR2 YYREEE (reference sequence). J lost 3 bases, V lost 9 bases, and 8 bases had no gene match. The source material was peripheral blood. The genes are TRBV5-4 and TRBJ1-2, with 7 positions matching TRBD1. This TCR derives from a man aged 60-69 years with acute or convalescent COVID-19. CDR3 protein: CATKEGADYGYTF. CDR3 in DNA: TGTGCCACCAAGGAGGGGGCGGACTATGGCTACACCTTC.